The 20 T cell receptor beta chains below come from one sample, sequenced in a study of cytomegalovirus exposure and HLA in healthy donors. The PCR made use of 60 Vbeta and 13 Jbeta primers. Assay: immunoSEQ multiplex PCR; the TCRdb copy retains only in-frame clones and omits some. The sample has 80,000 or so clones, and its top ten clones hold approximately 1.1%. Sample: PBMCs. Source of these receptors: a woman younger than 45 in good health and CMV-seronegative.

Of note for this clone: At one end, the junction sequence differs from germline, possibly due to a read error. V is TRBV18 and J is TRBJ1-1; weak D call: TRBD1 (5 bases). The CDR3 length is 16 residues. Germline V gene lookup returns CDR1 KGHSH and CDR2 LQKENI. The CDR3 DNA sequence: TGTGCCAGCGCACCTGAGCAGGGTCGGTTGAACACTGAAGCTTTCTTT. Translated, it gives CASAPEQGRLNTEAFF. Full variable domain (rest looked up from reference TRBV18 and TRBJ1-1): NAGVMQNPRHLVRRRGQEARLRCSPMKGHSHVYWYRQLPEEGLKFMVYLQKENIIDESGMPKERFSAEFPKEGPSILRIQQVVRGDSAAYFCASAPEQGRLNTEAFFGQGTRLTVV.

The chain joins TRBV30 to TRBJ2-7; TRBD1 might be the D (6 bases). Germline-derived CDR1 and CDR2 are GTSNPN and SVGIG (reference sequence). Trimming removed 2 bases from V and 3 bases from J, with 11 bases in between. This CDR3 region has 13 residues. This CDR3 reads CAWSPGTHYEQYF. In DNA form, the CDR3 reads TGTGCCTGGAGTCCCGGGACACACTACGAGCAGTACTTC. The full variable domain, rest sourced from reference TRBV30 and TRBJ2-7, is SQTIHQWPATLVQPVGSPLSLECTVEGTSNPNLYWYRQAAGRGLQLLFYSVGIGQISSEVPQNLSASRPQDRQFILSSKKLLLSDSGFYLCAWSPGTHYEQYFGPGTRLTVT.

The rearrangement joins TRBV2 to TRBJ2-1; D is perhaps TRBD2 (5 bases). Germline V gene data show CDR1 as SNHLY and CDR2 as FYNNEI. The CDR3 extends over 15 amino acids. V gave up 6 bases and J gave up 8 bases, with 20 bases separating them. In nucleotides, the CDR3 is TGTGCCAGCAGGCCTTTAGCGTGGGGTCAGGATGAGCAGTTCTTC. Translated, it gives CASRPLAWGQDEQFF. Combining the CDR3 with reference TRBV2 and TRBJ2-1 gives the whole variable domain EPEVTQTPSHQVTQMGQEVILRCVPISNHLYFYWYRQILGQKVEFLVSFYNNEISEKSEIFDDQFSVERPDGSNFTLKIRSTKLEDSAMYFCASRPLAWGQDEQFFGPGTRLTVL.

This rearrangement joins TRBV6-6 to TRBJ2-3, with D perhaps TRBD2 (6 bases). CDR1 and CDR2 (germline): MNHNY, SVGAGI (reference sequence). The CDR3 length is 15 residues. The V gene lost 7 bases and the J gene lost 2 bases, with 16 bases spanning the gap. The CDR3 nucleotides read TGTGCCAGCACTCCCATGCGGGGAAACACAGATACGCAGTATTTT. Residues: CASTPMRGNTDTQYF.

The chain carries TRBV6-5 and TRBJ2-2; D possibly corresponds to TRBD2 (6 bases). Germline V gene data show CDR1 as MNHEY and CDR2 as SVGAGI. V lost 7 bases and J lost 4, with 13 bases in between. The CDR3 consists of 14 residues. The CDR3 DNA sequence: TGTGCCAGCACCGACGGAGGGGTCACCGGGGAGCTGTTTTTT. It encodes CASTDGGVTGELFF.

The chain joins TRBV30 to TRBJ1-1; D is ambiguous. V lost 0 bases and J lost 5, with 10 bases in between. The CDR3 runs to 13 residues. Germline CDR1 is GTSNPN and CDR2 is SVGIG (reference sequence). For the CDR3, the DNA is TGTGCCTGGAGTGTATCGTCCCGGACTGAAGCTTTCTTT. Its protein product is CAWSVSSRTEAFF.

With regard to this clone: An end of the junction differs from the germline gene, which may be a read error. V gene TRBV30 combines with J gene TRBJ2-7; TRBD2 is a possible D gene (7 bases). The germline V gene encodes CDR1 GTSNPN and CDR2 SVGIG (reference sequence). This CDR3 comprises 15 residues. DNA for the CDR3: TGTGCCGGGAGTGTGGCAGGGGAGGGAGACTACGAGCAGTACTTC. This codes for CAGSVAGEGDYEQYF.

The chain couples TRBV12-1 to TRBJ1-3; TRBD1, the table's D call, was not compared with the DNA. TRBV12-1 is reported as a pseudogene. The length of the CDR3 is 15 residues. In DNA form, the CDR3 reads TGTGCCAGCAGTAGACAGGGGAGTGCGGGAAACACCATATATTTT. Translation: CASSRQGSAGNTIYF.

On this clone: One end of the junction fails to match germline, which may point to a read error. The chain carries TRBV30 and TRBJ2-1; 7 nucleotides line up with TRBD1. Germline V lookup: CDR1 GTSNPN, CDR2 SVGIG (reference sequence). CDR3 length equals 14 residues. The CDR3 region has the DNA TGTGCCTGGAAACAGGGGAGCTCCGACAATGAGCAGTTCTTC. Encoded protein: CAWKQGSSDNEQFF.

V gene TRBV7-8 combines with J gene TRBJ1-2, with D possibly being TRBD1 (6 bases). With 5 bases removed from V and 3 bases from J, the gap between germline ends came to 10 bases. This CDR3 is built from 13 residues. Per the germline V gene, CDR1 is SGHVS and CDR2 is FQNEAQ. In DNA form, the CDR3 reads TGTGCCAGCAGCCCCAGGGGCGACTATGGCTACACCTTC. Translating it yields CASSPRGDYGYTF.

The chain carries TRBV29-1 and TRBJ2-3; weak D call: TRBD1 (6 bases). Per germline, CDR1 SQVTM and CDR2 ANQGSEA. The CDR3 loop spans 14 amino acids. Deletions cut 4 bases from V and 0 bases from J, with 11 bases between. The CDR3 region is CSVVNRASTDTQYF. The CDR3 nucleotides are TGCAGCGTTGTTAACAGGGCTAGCACAGATACGCAGTATTTT.

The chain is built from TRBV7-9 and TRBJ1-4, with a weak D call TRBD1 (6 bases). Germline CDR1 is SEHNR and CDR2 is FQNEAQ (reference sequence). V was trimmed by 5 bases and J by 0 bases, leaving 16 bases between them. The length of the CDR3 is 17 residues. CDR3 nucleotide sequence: TGTGCCAGCAGCGTAAGCGGGACACGTGCAACTAATGAAAAACTGTTTTTT. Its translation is CASSVSGTRATNEKLFF.

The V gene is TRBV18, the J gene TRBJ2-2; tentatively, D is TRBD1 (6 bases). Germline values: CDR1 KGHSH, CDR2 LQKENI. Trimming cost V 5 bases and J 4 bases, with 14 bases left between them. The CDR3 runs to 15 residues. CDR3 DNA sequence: TGTGCCAGCTCATCGCAAGGACAGAGCACCGGGGAGCTGTTTTTT. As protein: CASSSQGQSTGELFF.

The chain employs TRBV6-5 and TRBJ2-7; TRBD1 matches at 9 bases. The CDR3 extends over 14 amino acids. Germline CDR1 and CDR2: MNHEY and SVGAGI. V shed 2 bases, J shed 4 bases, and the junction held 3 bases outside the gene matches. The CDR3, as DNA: TGTGCCAGCAGTTACCGACAGGGGGGATACGAGCAGTACTTC. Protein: CASSYRQGGYEQYF.

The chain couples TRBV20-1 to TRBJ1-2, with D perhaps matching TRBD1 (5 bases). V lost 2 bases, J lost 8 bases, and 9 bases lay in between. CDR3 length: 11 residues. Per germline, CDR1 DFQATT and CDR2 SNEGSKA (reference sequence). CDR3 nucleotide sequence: TGCAGTGCTAGACGGGACTCCGGCTACACCTTC. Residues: CSARRDSGYTF.

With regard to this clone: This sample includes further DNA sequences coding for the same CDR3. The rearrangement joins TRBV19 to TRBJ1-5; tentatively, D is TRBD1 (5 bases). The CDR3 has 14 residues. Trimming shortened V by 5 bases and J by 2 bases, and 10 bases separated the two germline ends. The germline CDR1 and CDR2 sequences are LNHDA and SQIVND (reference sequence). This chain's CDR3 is CASSGGTGNQPQHF. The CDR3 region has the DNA TGTGCCAGTAGTGGAGGGACGGGCAATCAGCCCCAGCATTTT.

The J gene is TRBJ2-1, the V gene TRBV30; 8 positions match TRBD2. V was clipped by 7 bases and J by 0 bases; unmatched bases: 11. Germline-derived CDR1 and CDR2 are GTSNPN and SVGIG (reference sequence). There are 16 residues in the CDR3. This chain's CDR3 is CAFERESRSSYNEQFF. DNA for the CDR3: TGTGCCTTTGAGCGGGAGTCCCGAAGCTCCTACAATGAGCAGTTCTTC.

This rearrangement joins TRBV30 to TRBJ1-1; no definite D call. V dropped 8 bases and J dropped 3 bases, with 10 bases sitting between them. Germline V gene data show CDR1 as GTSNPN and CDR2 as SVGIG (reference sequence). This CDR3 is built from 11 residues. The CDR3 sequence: CAARGHTEAFF. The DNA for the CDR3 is TGTGCCGCGAGAGGGCACACTGAAGCTTTCTTT.

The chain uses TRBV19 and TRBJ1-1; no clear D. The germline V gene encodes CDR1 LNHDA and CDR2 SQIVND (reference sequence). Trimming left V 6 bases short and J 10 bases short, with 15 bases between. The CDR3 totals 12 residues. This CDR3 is CASRGKDAGAFF. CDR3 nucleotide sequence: TGTGCCAGTAGGGGGAAGGACGCGGGAGCTTTCTTT. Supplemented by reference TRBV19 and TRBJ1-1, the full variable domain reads DGGITQSPKYLFRKEGQNVTLSCEQNLNHDAMYWYRQDPGQGLRLIYYSQIVNDFQKGDIAEGYSVSREKKESFPLTVTSAQKNPTAFYLCASRGKDAGAFFGQGTRLTVV.

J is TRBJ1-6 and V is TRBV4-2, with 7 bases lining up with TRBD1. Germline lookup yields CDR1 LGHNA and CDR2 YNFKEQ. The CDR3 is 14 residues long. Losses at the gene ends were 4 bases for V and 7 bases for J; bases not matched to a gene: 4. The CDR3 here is CASSRDSENSPLHF. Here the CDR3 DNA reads TGTGCCAGCAGCCGGGACAGTGAGAATTCACCCCTCCACTTT.